This entry concerns a single TCR beta chain. The antigen is not known. Other nucleotide sequences in the sample specify the same CDR3. This record belongs to a study of PD-1 blockade in classical Hodgkin lymphoma. Here immunoSEQ multiplex PCR was the method, and the copy in TCRdb shows in-frame clones only, minus some. The sample includes approximately 61,000 clones, about 90% of them seen just once. Regarding time point: cycle 4 day 1 (C4D1), after about 6 weeks of nivolumab. Exposure to brentuximab vedotin varied, and each patient had relapsed following autologous stem cell transplantation. Regarding the study as a whole: Healthy donors were reported to have higher baseline TCR diversity than newly diagnosed patients.

CDR3 size: 14 residues. Germline-derived CDR1 and CDR2 are SGHVS and FQNEAQ. The germline V and J ends were trimmed by 1 base and 1 base, with 7 bases remaining between them. The chain uses TRBV7-8 and TRBJ1-1; D not resolved. This specimen was peripheral blood mononuclear cells (PBMCs), taken before the fourth cycle of nivolumab. The sequence derives from a human donor with classical Hodgkin lymphoma. The CDR3 is CASSLVSGNTEAFF. The CDR3 region has the DNA TGTGCCAGCAGCTTAGTGTCTGGGAACACTGAAGCTTTCTTT.